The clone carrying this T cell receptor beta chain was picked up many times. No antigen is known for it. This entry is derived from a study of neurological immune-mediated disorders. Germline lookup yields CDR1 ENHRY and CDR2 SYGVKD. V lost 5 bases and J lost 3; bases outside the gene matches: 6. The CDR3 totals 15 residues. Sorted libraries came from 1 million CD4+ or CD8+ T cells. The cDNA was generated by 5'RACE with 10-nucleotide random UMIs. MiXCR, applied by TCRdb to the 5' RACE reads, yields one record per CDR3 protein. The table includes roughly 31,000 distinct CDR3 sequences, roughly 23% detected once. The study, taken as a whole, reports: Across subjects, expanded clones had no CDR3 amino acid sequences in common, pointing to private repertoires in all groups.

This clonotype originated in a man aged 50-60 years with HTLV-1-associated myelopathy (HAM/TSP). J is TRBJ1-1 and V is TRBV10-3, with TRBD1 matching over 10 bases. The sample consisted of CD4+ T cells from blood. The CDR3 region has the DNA TGTGCCATCAGTTCCGCAGGACAGGGGGACACTGAAGCTTTCTTT. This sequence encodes CAISSAGQGDTEAFF.